Following are 32 T cell receptor beta chains from one sample sequenced in a study of monozygotic twins with cystic fibrosis (dated by TCRdb to the early 2020s). Library creation used the immunoSEQ multiplex PCR assay. TCRdb's version of the immuneACCESS table is confined to in-frame rearrangements and falls short of the full clone set. An unresolved V gene accounts for under half of the shortfall where checked; the remainder is of unknown origin. Across this sample there are over 20,000 clones, with about 91% seen only once. Of the sample, under 0.3% falls within the top ten clones. The sample consisted of blood. These receptors came from a girl aged 2 to 10 with cystic fibrosis.

This sequence joins TRBV10-1 and TRBJ2-1, with D tentatively TRBD1 or TRBD2 (6 bases each). Trimming took 2 bases from V and 2 from J, leaving 22 bases between them. Per the germline V gene, CDR1 is WNHNN and CDR2 is SYGVQD (reference sequence). The CDR3 is 19 amino acids. Here the CDR3 reads CASSETRGAARVPYNEQFF. DNA for the CDR3: TGCGCCAGCAGTGAGACAAGGGGGGCTGCACGAGTCCCCTACAATGAGCAGTTCTTC.

This CDR3 reads CASSTTGADSYEQYF. Here the CDR3 DNA reads TGTGCCAGTAGTACGACAGGGGCCGACTCCTACGAGCAGTACTTC. The gene calls are TRBV19 and TRBJ2-7; 8 nucleotides align to TRBD1. The trim removed 4 bases at V and 0 bases at J, leaving 5 bases unmatched. The CDR3 totals 15 residues. CDR1 is LNHDA, CDR2 SQIVND, per germline (reference sequence).

CDR3: CASRPTAGEQFF. The DNA of the CDR3 is TGTGCCAGCAGACCCACAGCGGGTGAGCAGTTCTTC. The chain recombines TRBV7-9 with TRBJ2-1; the D gene is possibly TRBD2 (6 bases). CDR3 length: 12 amino acids. The V gene's germline CDR1 is SEHNR and CDR2 FQNEAQ (reference sequence). V gave up 6 bases and J gave up 9 bases, with 12 bases separating them. Supplemented by reference TRBV7-9 and TRBJ2-1, the full variable domain reads DTGVSQNPRHKITKRGQNVTFRCDPISEHNRLYWYRQTLGQGPEFLTYFQNEAQLEKSRLLSDRFSAERPKGSFSTLEIQRTEQGDSAMYLCASRPTAGEQFFGPGTRLTVL.

The chain employs TRBV10-2 and TRBJ1-1, with TRBD1 as a possible D gene (5 bases). Germline lookup yields CDR1 WSHSY and CDR2 SAAADI. The CDR3 consists of 12 residues. The V end was cut by 7 bases, the J end by 6 bases, with 12 bases between. The CDR3 region has the DNA TGCGCCAGCAACCGGGGGGACTCTGAAGCTTTCTTT. This translates into CASNRGDSEAFF.

The rearrangement uses TRBV18 and TRBJ1-1; no reliable D call. The germline gives CDR1 KGHSH, CDR2 LQKENI. This CDR3 spans 13 amino acids. V lost 3 bases to trimming and J lost 1 base, with 6 bases between them. In DNA, the CDR3 is TGTGCCAGCTCACCGTCGGAGAACACTGAAGCTTTCTTT. This encodes CASSPSENTEAFF.

V usage is TRBV6-5 and J usage is TRBJ2-1; tentatively, D is TRBD1 (6 bases). CDR3 size: 14 residues. Per the germline V gene, CDR1 is MNHEY and CDR2 is SVGAGI. Trimming left V 3 bases short and J 5 bases short, with 11 bases between. The CDR3 DNA is TGTGCCAGCAGTTATGGGACACCACACAATGAGCAGTTCTTC. Protein product: CASSYGTPHNEQFF.

This clone came up once. The chain links TRBV5-4 to TRBJ1-6, with 9 nucleotides matching TRBD1. Germline V CDR1 and CDR2: SGHNT, YYREEE (reference sequence). V lost 4 bases to trimming and J lost 9 bases; unmatched junction nucleotides: 8. The CDR3 is 15 residues long. The DNA of the CDR3 is TGTGCCAGCAGCAGGACAGGGGCCGGTCCTTCACCCCTCCACTTT. Its protein product is CASSRTGAGPSPLHF.

A word on this clone: Germline is not matched at one junction end, which may reflect a read error. V gene TRBV7-7 combines with J gene TRBJ1-1, with 7 bases lining up with TRBD1. CDR1 and CDR2 from the germline V gene are SSHAT and FNYEAQ (reference sequence). This CDR3 is 18 amino acids long. This chain's CDR3 is CASSLLNRGWYLNTEAFF. CDR3 coding DNA: TGTGCTAGCAGCTTATTGAACAGGGGATGGTATTTGAACACTGAAGCTTTCTTT.

V gene TRBV5-1 combines with J gene TRBJ2-2, with TRBD2 as a possible D gene (6 bases). CDR1 and CDR2 (germline): SGHRS, YFSETQ. The CDR3 totals 12 residues. Trimming cost V 4 bases and J 7 bases, with 8 bases left between them. The CDR3 coding sequence is TGCGCCAGCAGCCTGACTAGCGGGGAGCTGTTTTTT. The encoded protein is CASSLTSGELFF.

The chain couples TRBV25-1 to TRBJ1-2; D is unresolved. V dropped 1 base and J dropped 4 bases, with 10 bases sitting between them. The CDR3 has 14 residues. Germline V gene lookup returns CDR1 MGHDK and CDR2 SYGVNS. CDR3 DNA: TGTGCCAGCAGTGAATTTAAGGAGCCCTATGGCTACACCTTC. As protein: CASSEFKEPYGYTF.

The CDR3: CASSLERTDMNTEAFF. CDR3 nucleotides: TGCGCCAGCAGCTTGGAAAGGACCGACATGAACACTGAAGCTTTCTTT. This chain uses TRBV5-1 with TRBJ1-1; D gene ambiguous. Germline CDR1 is SGHRS and CDR2 is YFSETQ. Trimming left V 0 bases short and J 0 bases short, with 12 bases between. The CDR3 consists of 16 residues. Full variable domain (rest looked up from reference TRBV5-1 and TRBJ1-1): KAGVTQTPRYLIKTRGQQVTLSCSPISGHRSVSWYQQTPGQGLQFLFEYFSETQRNKGNFPGRFSGRQFSNSRSEMNVSTLELGDSALYLCASSLERTDMNTEAFFGQGTRLTVV.

The rearrangement uses TRBV9 and TRBJ1-6; perhaps TRBD1 as D (5 bases). Germline CDR1 SGDLS, CDR2 YYNGEE. The CDR3 has 15 amino acids. Trimming took off 3 bases at V and 3 bases at J, with 10 bases between the two ends. The CDR3 reads CASSAGTNYNSPLHF. CDR3 DNA: TGTGCCAGCAGCGCCGGGACGAACTATAATTCACCCCTCCACTTT.

The chain carries TRBV4-3 and TRBJ1-2; no firm D call. The CDR3 is 13 amino acids. Trimming left V 1 base short and J 1 base short, with 4 bases between. Germline V gives CDR1 LGHNA, CDR2 YSLEER. The chain's CDR3 is CASSQAGNYGYTF. CDR3 bases: TGCGCCAGCAGCCAAGCCGGTAACTATGGCTACACCTTC.

This clone showed up just once. V is TRBV19 and J is TRBJ1-1; TRBD1 agrees at 11 bases. Germline V CDR1 and CDR2: LNHDA, SQIVND (reference sequence). V shed 6 bases and J 5 bases; nucleotides not matched to a gene: 14. This CDR3 comprises 17 residues. CDR3 amino acids: CASRQRAWGDRGTEAFF. CDR3 DNA sequence: TGTGCCAGTAGGCAGAGGGCCTGGGGGGACAGGGGGACTGAAGCTTTCTTT.

The rearrangement uses TRBV7-9 and TRBJ1-2; tentatively, D is TRBD1 (5 bases). The CDR3 sequence is 14 residues long. In germline, CDR1 is SEHNR, CDR2 FQNEAQ (reference sequence). V was pared by 3 bases and J by 1 base, with 9 bases between. The CDR3 region has the DNA TGTGCCAGCAGCTTCCAGGGAAATAACTATGGCTACACCTTC. It translates to CASSFQGNNYGYTF.

This clone was picked up one time. The chain combines TRBV6-5 with TRBJ1-1; the D gene is possibly TRBD1 (5 bases). This CDR3 region has 16 residues. Trimming cost V 1 base and J 4 bases, with 16 bases left between them. Per germline, CDR1 MNHEY and CDR2 SVGAGI. CDR3 region: CASSYYTVGLGTEAFF. CDR3 DNA sequence: TGTGCCAGCAGTTACTACACCGTGGGGCTGGGCACTGAAGCTTTCTTT.

V usage is TRBV7-2 and J usage is TRBJ2-7; D remains ambiguous. The germline CDR1 and CDR2 sequences are SGHTA and FQGNSA. CDR3 length equals 14 residues. V shed 1 base and J shed 2 bases, with 9 bases lying between them. The CDR3, as DNA: TGTGCCAGCAGCTTAGTCAGGAATACCTACGAGCAGTACTTC. This codes for CASSLVRNTYEQYF.

The genes are TRBV4-3 and TRBJ2-3; TRBD2 matches at 9 bases. Germline V gives CDR1 LGHNA, CDR2 YSLEER. The CDR3 has 15 residues. Trimming took 3 bases from V and 2 from J; bases not matched to a gene: 3. The DNA for the CDR3 is TGCGCCAGCAGCCACTTAGCGGGGGCCACAGATACGCAGTATTTT. It is translated as CASSHLAGATDTQYF.

The gene calls are TRBV9 and TRBJ1-5; D is ambiguous. The V and J ends lost 4 bases and 4 bases respectively, with 15 bases between them. Germline loops: CDR1 SGDLS, CDR2 YYNGEE. This CDR3 spans 15 amino acids. CDR3: CASSRMSEGNQPQHF. As DNA, the CDR3 is TGTGCCAGCAGCCGCATGTCGGAAGGGAATCAGCCCCAGCATTTT.

The chain carries TRBV7-2 and TRBJ2-3; D gene ambiguous. The CDR3 has 13 residues. Germline V gives CDR1 SGHTA, CDR2 FQGNSA. The V end lost 2 bases, the J end lost 4 bases, and 7 bases lay between the germline ends. CDR3 nucleotide sequence: TGTGCCAGCAGCTTAAATATGCCAGATACGCAGTATTTT. Protein product: CASSLNMPDTQYF.

The J gene is TRBJ1-6, the V gene TRBV14; D perhaps matches TRBD1 (5 bases). The CDR3 covers 15 residues. Germline CDR1 SGHDN, CDR2 FVKESK. V was shortened by 0 bases and J by 4 bases, with 7 bases between the two germline ends. The CDR3 DNA sequence: TGTGCCAGCAGCCAAGACGGGGGTTATAATTCACCCCTCCACTTT. Amino acids: CASSQDGGYNSPLHF.

The V call is TRBV5-1, the J call TRBJ2-5; 8 bases fit TRBD1. This CDR3 is built from 17 residues. Germline assignment: CDR1 SGHRS and CDR2 YFSETQ. Trimming cost V 1 base and J 6 bases; bases outside gene matches: 14. The CDR3, as DNA: TGCGCCAGCAGCTTGTTATGGGGCAGGGGGCAACTGAAGACCCAGTACTTC. This translates into CASSLLWGRGQLKTQYF.

The chain employs TRBV10-2 and TRBJ2-2; 12 nucleotides match TRBD1. In germline, CDR1 is WSHSY, CDR2 SAAADI. J was trimmed by 1 base and V by 2 bases; bases with no gene match: 11. The CDR3 has 20 residues. The CDR3 protein is CASSELMGTGGIRNTGELFF. The CDR3 coding sequence is TGCGCCAGCAGTGAGCTGATGGGGACAGGGGGCATTAGGAACACCGGGGAGCTGTTTTTT.

The chain is built from TRBV25-1 and TRBJ2-7; D might be TRBD1 (5 bases). V dropped 6 bases and J dropped 4 bases, with 13 bases sitting between them. Germline V gives CDR1 MGHDK, CDR2 SYGVNS. This CDR3 is 13 amino acids long. CDR3 sequence reads: CASRPDSHYEQYF. The DNA of the CDR3 is TGTGCCAGCAGACCCGACAGTCATTACGAGCAGTACTTC.

The chain uses TRBV19 and TRBJ2-7, with D possibly TRBD1 on 6 matching bases. V was pared by 10 bases and J by 1 base, with 14 bases between. The CDR3 extends over 13 amino acids. Germline lookup yields CDR1 LNHDA and CDR2 SQIVND (reference sequence). In DNA, the CDR3 is TGTGCCACCAGAGGGACAAATTCCTACGAGCAGTACTTC. This encodes CATRGTNSYEQYF.

This rearrangement joins TRBV6-5 to TRBJ1-6; D is unresolved. Germline CDR1 and CDR2: MNHEY and SVGAGI. Trimming left V 4 bases short and J 5 bases short, with 15 bases between. This CDR3 spans 16 amino acids. This CDR3 reads CASSSSTGENNSPLHF. Here the CDR3 DNA reads TGTGCCAGCAGTTCCTCGACGGGAGAAAATAATTCACCCCTCCACTTT.

This chain links TRBV19 with TRBJ1-1; D uncertain. Per the germline V gene, CDR1 is LNHDA and CDR2 is SQIVND (reference sequence). CDR3 length: 13 residues. Deletions cut 4 bases from V and 1 base from J, with 7 bases between. For the CDR3, the DNA is TGTGCCAGTAGTAGCTGGGGGAACACTGAAGCTTTCTTT. Residues: CASSSWGNTEAFF. Together with reference TRBV19 and TRBJ1-1, the CDR3 gives the full variable domain: DGGITQSPKYLFRKEGQNVTLSCEQNLNHDAMYWYRQDPGQGLRLIYYSQIVNDFQKGDIAEGYSVSREKKESFPLTVTSAQKNPTAFYLCASSSWGNTEAFFGQGTRLTVV.

This clone has a single count. V usage is TRBV7-9 and J usage is TRBJ2-7; TRBD2 matches 8 bases. Germline CDR1 reads SEHNR; CDR2 reads FQNEAQ (reference sequence). The trim removed 3 bases at V and 0 bases at J, leaving 13 bases unmatched. The CDR3 is made up of 18 amino acids. Here the CDR3 DNA reads TGTGCCAGCAGCTTCCGGCCACACCCCGGGACTAGCTCCTACGAGCAGTACTTC. As protein: CASSFRPHPGTSSYEQYF. Looking up the rest from reference TRBV7-9 and TRBJ2-7 gives the full variable domain: DTGVSQNPRHKITKRGQNVTFRCDPISEHNRLYWYRQTLGQGPEFLTYFQNEAQLEKSRLLSDRFSAERPKGSFSTLEIQRTEQGDSAMYLCASSFRPHPGTSSYEQYFGPGTRLTVT.

The gene calls are TRBV7-2 and TRBJ1-2, with 7 bases lining up with TRBD1. CDR3 size: 15 residues. J lost 4 bases, V lost 2 bases, and 7 bases had no gene match. The germline gives CDR1 SGHTA, CDR2 FQGNSA. CDR3: CASSLPDRPIYGYTF. DNA of the CDR3: TGTGCCAGCAGCTTACCGGACAGGCCAATCTATGGCTACACCTTC. Drawing the rest from reference TRBV7-2 and TRBJ1-2, the complete variable domain is GAGVSQSPSNKVTEKGKDVELRCDPISGHTALYWYRQSLGQGLEFLIYFQGNSAPDKSGLPSDRFSAERTGGSVSTLTIQRTQQEDSAVYLCASSLPDRPIYGYTFGSGTRLTVV.

Here the CDR3 reads CASSTGTSGTYEQYF. The DNA for the CDR3 is TGTGCCAGCAGCACCGGGACTAGCGGAACCTACGAGCAGTACTTC. The chain employs TRBV5-4 and TRBJ2-7; TRBD2 matches at 11 bases. Germline CDR1 is SGHNT and CDR2 is YYREEE (reference sequence). This CDR3 contains 15 residues. Losses at the gene ends were 4 bases for V and 2 bases for J; bases not matched to a gene: 5.

This clone occurred a few times. In nucleotides, the CDR3 is TGCGCCAGCAGCTTGGGGACAGGGCTAGGCCAGCCCCAGCATTTT. Its translation: CASSLGTGLGQPQHF. The J gene is TRBJ1-5, the V gene TRBV5-1; 8 bases map to TRBD1. V was pared by 0 bases and J by 7 bases, with 6 bases of the junction left unmatched. This CDR3 has 15 amino acids. Germline assignment: CDR1 SGHRS and CDR2 YFSETQ.

This chain connects TRBV7-6 to TRBJ2-2; the match to TRBD2 covers 8 bases. J gave up 0 bases and V 4 bases, and 1 base lay outside the gene matches. The CDR3 runs 15 residues. Germline CDR1 is SGHVS and CDR2 is FNYEAQ. The chain's CDR3 is CASSYGGANTGELFF. The CDR3 region has the DNA TGTGCCAGCAGCTACGGGGGGGCGAACACCGGGGAGCTGTTTTTT. The full variable domain, rest sourced from reference TRBV7-6 and TRBJ2-2, is GAGVSQSPRYKVTKRGQDVALRCDPISGHVSLYWYRQALGQGPEFLTYFNYEAQQDKSGLPNDRFSAERPEGSISTLTIQRTEQRDSAMYRCASSYGGANTGELFFGEGSRLTVL.